This T cell receptor (beta chain) is drawn from a study of blood T cells in healthy people across ages. Every donor provided 7.5 to 10 milliliters of peripheral blood. Trimming shortened V by 2 bases and J by 3 bases, and 10 bases separated the two germline ends. In germline, CDR1 is MGHRA, CDR2 YSYEKL. The CDR3 sequence is 14 residues long. This clonotype was recorded many times. Alongside a J-beta primer mix, a sample-barcoded 5' primer served in a second PCR lasting roughly 7 to 12 cycles. TCRdb itself ran the 5' RACE reads through MiXCR, one entry per CDR3 protein. The sample holds approximately 1.5 million distinct CDR3 sequences; approximately 32% are singletons and the top ten take about 11%.

What was sequenced was blood. The chain couples TRBV4-1 to TRBJ1-1; possibly TRBD1 for D (6 bases). The sequence derives from a woman in her 30s in good health. The DNA for the CDR3 is TGCGCCAGCAGCCAAAGGACAGTAGACACTGAAGCTTTCTTT. Protein sequence: CASSQRTVDTEAFF.